The 26 T cell receptor beta chains presented below share a single source sample, sequenced in a study of T-cell reconstitution after alpha-beta-depleted transplantation in children listed by TCRdb under 2016. The label giving this sample's treatment or condition can be read as: allogeneic hematopoietic cell transplantation with graft depleted of TCRalphabeta T cells and CD19 B cells. The method behind the library was PCR. The data were produced on an Illumina HiSeq 2500. TCR libraries were prepared with molecular barcoding, using unique molecular identifiers to normalize TCRbeta repertoire quantification. TCRdb trimmed public reads at Q25 via fastp, called clones via MiXCR and kept in-frame beta chains. Every distinct CDR3 protein forms one entry, paired with its most common genes and DNA. Across this sample there are 450,000 to 600,000 distinct CDR3 sequences, with about 11% seen only once. 2% to 2.5% of the sample goes to the ten largest clones.

Specimen: PBMCs, collected before TCRalphabeta/CD19-depleted stem cell transplant. The source is a child aged 2 to 10 with inherited bone marrow failure, due to receive a stem cell transplant.

The chain couples TRBV2 to TRBJ2-3; no definite D call. The CDR3 length is 12 residues. Germline CDR1 reads SNHLY; CDR2 reads FYNNEI. V lost 11 bases to trimming and J lost 2 bases, with 11 bases between them. The CDR3 DNA reads as TGTGCCCTCGACCGAAACACAGATACGCAGTATTTT. Its protein product is CALDRNTDTQYF.

This clonotype was counted only a few times. The V gene is TRBV5-1, the J gene TRBJ2-2, with no clear D. CDR1 and CDR2 (germline): SGHRS, YFSETQ. Deletions cut 6 bases from V and 9 bases from J, with 18 bases between. The CDR3 runs 14 residues. CDR3 in amino acids: CASKREPGSRELFF. The CDR3, as DNA: TGCGCCAGCAAACGAGAACCCGGTAGTAGGGAGCTGTTTTTT.

This clonotype was seen at least ten times. The J gene is TRBJ2-2, the V gene TRBV7-9, with a weak D call TRBD1 (5 bases). CDR3 size: 13 residues. Trimming left V 11 bases short and J 4 bases short, with 14 bases between. Germline assignment: CDR1 SEHNR and CDR2 FQNEAQ (reference sequence). The CDR3 is CAAETVITGELFF. The CDR3 DNA reads as TGTGCCGCGGAGACAGTAATCACCGGGGAGCTGTTTTTT.

This clonotype was counted many times. This chain uses TRBV4-2 with TRBJ2-1, with 10 bases aligning to TRBD2. The germline gives CDR1 LGHNA, CDR2 YNFKEQ. V was pared by 3 bases and J by 4 bases, with 12 bases of the junction left unmatched. There are 18 residues in the CDR3. CDR3 sequence: CASSQVLAGGTGYNEQFF. The CDR3 DNA reads as TGTGCCAGCAGCCAGGTCTTAGCGGGAGGAACCGGATACAATGAGCAGTTCTTC.

Worth noting for this clonotype: This may be a read error: a much more frequent sequence differs by one nucleotide. This CDR3 fails to terminate in the conserved phenylalanine or tryptophan, so it likely reflects a read error. The chain combines TRBV10-3 with TRBJ2-3; D remains unclear. The CDR3 contains 14 residues. Germline assignment: CDR1 ENHRY and CDR2 SYGVKD. Deletions cut 11 bases from V and 1 base from J, with 16 bases between. The CDR3 region has the DNA TGTGCCTTCGGCGCGGAGAAGGGCACAGATACGCAGTATTTG. Translation gives CAFGAEKGTDTQYL.

J is TRBJ2-3 and V is TRBV7-2, with 12 bases matching TRBD2. Trimming removed 5 bases from V and 2 bases from J; junction bases left unmatched: 8. The CDR3 totals 17 residues. The germline gives CDR1 SGHTA, CDR2 FQGNSA. Here the CDR3 DNA reads TGTGCCAGCAGCCTCAGGACTAGCGGGGTTTACACAGATACGCAGTATTTT. Translation gives CASSLRTSGVYTDTQYF.

This clonotype appeared many times. The chain recombines TRBV5-1 with TRBJ1-2, with D uncertain. Germline V gene lookup returns CDR1 SGHRS and CDR2 YFSETQ. The V end was cut by 0 bases, the J end by 7 bases, with 7 bases between. The CDR3 extends over 12 amino acids. CDR3 in DNA: TGCGCCAGCAGCTTGGGCGGTGGTGGCTACACCTTC. Translation: CASSLGGGGYTF. Supplemented by reference TRBV5-1 and TRBJ1-2, the full variable domain reads KAGVTQTPRYLIKTRGQQVTLSCSPISGHRSVSWYQQTPGQGLQFLFEYFSETQRNKGNFPGRFSGRQFSNSRSEMNVSTLELGDSALYLCASSLGGGGYTFGSGTRLTVV.

The table lists this clonotype with many counts. The rearrangement links TRBV7-8 to TRBJ2-3; the D gene is possibly TRBD2 (6 bases). Trimming cost V 5 bases and J 0 bases, with 15 bases left between them. Germline V gives CDR1 SGHVS, CDR2 FQNEAQ. The CDR3 is 16 residues long. In DNA form, the CDR3 reads TGTGCCAGCAGCCCTAGCCCGGGGGTTAGCACAGATACGCAGTATTTT. Its protein product is CASSPSPGVSTDTQYF.

CDR3 nucleotides: TGCGCCAGCAGCACGACCACCCGGATAGATGGCGGAAAACTGTTTTTT. Amino acid sequence: CASSTTTRIDGGKLFF. This chain joins TRBV5-1 and TRBJ1-4; D unresolved. Germline lookup yields CDR1 SGHRS and CDR2 YFSETQ. This CDR3 region has 16 residues. V was trimmed by 4 bases and J by 10 bases, leaving 23 bases between them.

The chain recombines TRBV28 with TRBJ2-7; no clear D. Trimming cost V 4 bases and J 3 bases, with 19 bases left between them. From germline, CDR1 is MDHEN and CDR2 SYDVKM. The CDR3 runs to 16 residues. CDR3 nucleotides: TGTGCCAGCAGTTCCTACAGCGAGGAGACCATCTACGAGCAGTACTTC. Its translation is CASSSYSEETIYEQYF.

About this clonotype itself: A read error may be the cause here, since a much bigger clone is one base away. The J gene is TRBJ2-7, the V gene TRBV25-1; D is possibly TRBD2 (5 bases). CDR3 size: 14 residues. The V gene lost 3 bases and the J gene lost 4 bases, with 13 bases spanning the gap. In germline, CDR1 is MGHDK, CDR2 SYGVNS. CDR3 sequence: CASSDSLGGYEQYF. As DNA, the CDR3 is TGTGCCAGCAGTGATAGCCTAGGCGGGTACGAGCAGTACTTC.

This clonotype was observed many times. The chain recombines TRBV7-8 with TRBJ2-1; D remains ambiguous. Germline V CDR1 and CDR2: SGHVS, FQNEAQ. CDR3 length: 14 amino acids. Trimming removed 3 bases from V and 3 bases from J, with 9 bases in between. CDR3 DNA sequence: TGTGCCAGCAGCTTCCGGCCAGTCTACAATGAGCAGTTCTTC. As protein: CASSFRPVYNEQFF.

The rearrangement links TRBV5-4 to TRBJ2-7; no reliable D call. The CDR3 runs to 16 residues. Germline CDR1 reads SGHNT; CDR2 reads YYREEE (reference sequence). V was clipped by 4 bases and J by 4 bases, with 21 bases between them. As DNA, the CDR3 is TGTGCCAGCAGCCTACGCGTTTTAACGGTAGAATACGAGCAGTACTTC. Translated: CASSLRVLTVEYEQYF. The full variable domain, completed using reference TRBV5-4 and TRBJ2-7, is ETGVTQSPTHLIKTRGQQVTLRCSSQSGHNTVSWYQQALGQGPQFIFQYYREEENGRGNFPPRFSGLQFPNYSSELNVNALELDDSALYLCASSLRVLTVEYEQYFGPGTRLTVT.

This clonotype was detected ten times or more. The CDR3 DNA follows: TGCAGCGTTGGGGCTAGCGCCTACTCCTACGAGCAGTACTTC. Amino acids: CSVGASAYSYEQYF. The chain couples TRBV29-1 to TRBJ2-7; possibly TRBD2 for D (6 bases). The CDR3 has 14 amino acids. Germline CDR1 is SQVTM and CDR2 is ANQGSEA. V was shortened by 4 bases and J by 0 bases, with 13 bases between the two germline ends.

This clonotype was observed many times. V usage is TRBV4-1 and J usage is TRBJ2-3; 10 bases are a match to TRBD2. The CDR3 extends over 18 amino acids. Germline CDR1 reads MGHRA; CDR2 reads YSYEKL. V shed 0 bases, J shed 0 bases, and the junction held 6 bases outside the gene matches. The CDR3 loop reads CASSQDSSGSASTDTQYF. The CDR3 DNA is TGCGCCAGCAGCCAAGATTCTAGCGGGAGTGCTAGCACAGATACGCAGTATTTT.

This rearrangement joins TRBV10-2 to TRBJ1-1; D not certain. Deletions cut 7 bases from V and 9 bases from J, with 12 bases between. The CDR3 totals 11 residues. Germline V gene data show CDR1 as WSHSY and CDR2 as SAAADI. In DNA, the CDR3 is TGCGCCAGCAAGGTTGAGACCCAAGCTTTCTTT. It codes for CASKVETQAFF.

This clonotype was detected only a few times. This chain links TRBV18 with TRBJ2-1, with D maybe TRBD2 (5 bases). The germline gives CDR1 KGHSH, CDR2 LQKENI. CDR3 length: 17 residues. Trimming shortened V by 7 bases and J by 6 bases, and 25 bases separated the two germline ends. This CDR3 is CASFHGFQATSGNEQFF. The CDR3 DNA reads TGTGCCAGCTTTCACGGGTTTCAGGCGACAAGCGGCAATGAGCAGTTCTTC.

This chain joins TRBV11-2 and TRBJ2-3; D is perhaps TRBD2 (7 bases). The CDR3 consists of 16 residues. Germline CDR1 is SGHAT and CDR2 is FQNNGV. V was pared by 1 base and J by 9 bases, with 20 bases between. The CDR3 DNA reads TGTGCCAGCAGCTTAGCGGGCGGGGGCAATCACAGGACGCAGTATTTT. Protein product: CASSLAGGGNHRTQYF.

Many counts were recorded for this clonotype. The V gene is TRBV6-5, the J gene TRBJ2-2; D is ambiguous. There are 13 residues in the CDR3. Germline CDR1 is MNHEY and CDR2 is SVGAGI. Trimming removed 0 bases at V and 8 bases at J, with 7 bases between. The chain's CDR3 is CASSYSTGGELFF. Here the CDR3 DNA reads TGTGCCAGCAGTTACTCGACCGGGGGGGAGCTGTTTTTT.

This clonotype appeared once. The V call is TRBV12-3 or TRBV12-4, the J call TRBJ2-5; tentative D call: TRBD2 (5 bases). V lost 3 bases and J lost 4, with 18 bases in between. This CDR3 is built from 16 residues. The CDR3 DNA follows: TGTGCCAGCAGTTTTTATGAGGGATGGCTCGGAGAGACCCAGTACTTC. Translating it yields CASSFYEGWLGETQYF.

The V call is TRBV29-1, the J call TRBJ2-4, with D hard to call. The V end was cut by 5 bases, the J end by 2 bases, with 4 bases between. In germline, CDR1 is SQVTM, CDR2 ANQGSEA. This CDR3 has 11 residues. In DNA, the CDR3 is TGCAGCGTTTTAACCAAAAACATTCAGTACTTC. Its translation is CSVLTKNIQYF. Based on the CDR3 plus reference TRBV29-1 and TRBJ2-4, the full variable domain is SAVISQKPSRDICQRGTSLTIQCQVDSQVTMMFWYRQQPGQSLTLIATANQGSEATYESGFVIDKFPISRPNLTFSTLTVSNMSPEDSSIYLCSVLTKNIQYFGAGTRLSVL.

The V gene is TRBV20-1, the J gene TRBJ1-3; D not resolved. Trimming removed 2 bases from V and 2 bases from J, with 10 bases in between. Germline CDR1 reads DFQATT; CDR2 reads SNEGSKA (reference sequence). The CDR3 consists of 14 residues. The CDR3 region is CSARPAGTGNTIYF. Here the CDR3 DNA reads TGCAGTGCTAGACCGGCCGGAACTGGAAACACCATATATTTT.

This clonotype was observed a few times. The chain is built from TRBV12-3 or TRBV12-4 and TRBJ2-7, with D tentatively TRBD2 (6 bases). The CDR3 length is 14 residues. The V end was cut by 3 bases, the J end by 6 bases, with 15 bases between. CDR3 sequence reads: CASSLLIGGAEQYF. CDR3 coding DNA: TGTGCCAGCAGTTTGCTCATTGGAGGGGCCGAGCAGTACTTC.

The chain employs TRBV7-6 and TRBJ2-5; D possibly matches TRBD1 or TRBD2 (6 bases each). CDR1 SGHVS and CDR2 FNYEAQ come from the germline V gene. Trimming shortened V by 5 bases and J by 0 bases, and 13 bases separated the two germline ends. This CDR3 has 15 residues. The CDR3 DNA reads TGTGCCAGCAGCCCTCGTCGGGGGCACCAAGAGACCCAGTACTTC. It yields the protein CASSPRRGHQETQYF. Variable domain in full (rest from reference TRBV7-6 and TRBJ2-5): GAGVSQSPRYKVTKRGQDVALRCDPISGHVSLYWYRQALGQGPEFLTYFNYEAQQDKSGLPNDRFSAERPEGSISTLTIQRTEQRDSAMYRCASSPRRGHQETQYFGPGTRLLVL.

This clonotype was counted a few times. The CDR3 DNA is TGTGCCACCCTTCCCCTGGACAGTGGTTCACCCCTCCACTTT. Translating gives CATLPLDSGSPLHF. The rearrangement uses TRBV6-5 and TRBJ1-6; D is possibly TRBD1 (6 bases). CDR3 length: 14 residues. Germline V lookup: CDR1 MNHEY, CDR2 SVGAGI. The V end lost 10 bases, the J end lost 9 bases, and 19 bases lay between the germline ends.

This clonotype was recorded many times. The chain links TRBV27 to TRBJ1-4; 8 bases align to TRBD1. Germline values: CDR1 MNHEY, CDR2 SMNVEV (reference sequence). The CDR3 consists of 14 residues. J was trimmed by 12 bases and V by 2 bases; bases with no gene match: 8. This CDR3 reads CASSLTRTGSELFF. Here the CDR3 DNA reads TGTGCCAGCAGTTTAACGAGGACAGGGTCGGAACTGTTTTTT.